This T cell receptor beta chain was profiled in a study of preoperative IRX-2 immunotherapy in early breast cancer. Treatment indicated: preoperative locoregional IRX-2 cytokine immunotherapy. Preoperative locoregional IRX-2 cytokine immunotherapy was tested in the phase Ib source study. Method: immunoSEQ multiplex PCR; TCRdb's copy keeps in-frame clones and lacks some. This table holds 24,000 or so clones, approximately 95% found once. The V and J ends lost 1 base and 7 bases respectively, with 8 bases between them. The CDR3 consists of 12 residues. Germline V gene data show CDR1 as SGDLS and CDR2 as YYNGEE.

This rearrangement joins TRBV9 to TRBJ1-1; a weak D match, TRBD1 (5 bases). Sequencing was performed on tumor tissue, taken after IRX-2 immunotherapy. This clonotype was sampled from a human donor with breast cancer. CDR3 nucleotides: TGTGCCAGCAGCGTATGGGACGGTGAAGCTTTCTTT. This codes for CASSVWDGEAFF.